The entry below gives a single TCR beta chain sequence along with its context. The antigen remains unidentified. Germline CDR1 is SGHVS and CDR2 is FNYEAQ. The length of the CDR3 is 14 residues. V lost 3 bases and J 1 base, leaving 6 bases between the germline ends. No donor was unhealthy or non-Caucasian. This record comes from a study of identical twins. Overall study findings and caveats: Beta out-of-frame twin sharing showed a weaker excess. The abundant beta clonotypes from cord blood had fewer insertions, and memory repertoires had none of this.

A universal primer site came from template switching; cDNA carried unique molecular identifiers. TCRdb re-derived calls from the 5' RACE reads in MiXCR, one entry per CDR3 protein. The sample records approximately 410,000 distinct CDR3 sequences, under 20% being singletons. The sample comprised naive T cells sorted from blood. The chain employs TRBV7-6 and TRBJ2-2; D is unclear. This TCR was recovered from a man in his fifties in good health. The CDR3 region is CASSFDGNTGELFF. DNA of the CDR3: TGTGCCAGCAGCTTCGACGGGAACACCGGGGAGCTGTTTTTT.